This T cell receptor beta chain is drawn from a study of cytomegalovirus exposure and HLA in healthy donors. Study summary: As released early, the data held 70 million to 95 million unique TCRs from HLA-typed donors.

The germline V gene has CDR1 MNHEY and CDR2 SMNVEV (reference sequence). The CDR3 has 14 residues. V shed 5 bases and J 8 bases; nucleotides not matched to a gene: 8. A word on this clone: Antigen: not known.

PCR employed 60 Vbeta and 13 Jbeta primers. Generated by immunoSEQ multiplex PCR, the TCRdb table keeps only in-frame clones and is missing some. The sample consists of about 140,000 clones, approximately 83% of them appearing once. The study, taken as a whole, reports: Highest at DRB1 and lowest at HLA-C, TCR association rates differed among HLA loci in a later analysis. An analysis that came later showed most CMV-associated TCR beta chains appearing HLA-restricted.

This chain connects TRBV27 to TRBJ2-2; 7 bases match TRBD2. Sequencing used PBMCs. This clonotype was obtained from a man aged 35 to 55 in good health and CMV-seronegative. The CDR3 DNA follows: TGTGCCAGCAGTACCGGGACTATTTATGGGGAGCTGTTTTTT. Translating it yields CASSTGTIYGELFF.